The text below deals with one T cell receptor beta chain. The specificity of this receptor is unknown. No base quality information exists; no much larger clone differs at one position. The data stem from a study of neurological immune-mediated disorders (dated by TCRdb to between 2017 and 2020). Study-level background: The study compared peripheral blood TCR-beta repertoires of HTLV-I-associated myelopathy (HAM/TSP) patients, multiple sclerosis patients and healthy controls using UMI-based sequencing. The approximately 110 TCR-beta libraries included longitudinal samples, technical triplicates and paired sorted CD4+ and CD8+ T-cell subsets alongside PBMC samples. Longitudinal HAM/TSP and healthy donors were sampled at 3 time-points each (about 3-45 month intervals). The cohort was made up of approximately 71 subjects, consisting of around 15 HAM/TSP patients, about 34 multiple sclerosis patients and 20 healthy controls. Broader findings and caveats from the paper: TCR clonal expansion was highest in HAM/TSP patients and lowest in MS patients, with MS patients falling below even healthy controls. No identical CDR3 amino acid sequences were found to be shared among expanded clones across subjects, suggesting that TCR-beta repertoires were private in all groups.

cDNA synthesis used template-switch 5'RACE with a primer carrying a 10-nucleotide random unique molecular identifier tagging each TCR transcript. Over 180 million TCR-beta sequences, covering 15-18 subjects, were produced in each sequencing run. Total RNA was extracted with the RNeasy kit. Using the KAPA Real-time Library Amplification kit, TCR-beta VDJ regions were amplified with primers for the TCR constant region and the 5'RACE anchor. Sample indexes and Illumina adaptors were added in a first PCR, after which library yield was increased in a second PCR. After Ampure bead purification, the roughly 650 bp TCR product was size-selected on a 2% E-gel SizeSelection system. Before pooling, libraries had their quality checked on a Bioanalyzer, their concentration measured with Qubit, and their quantity determined with the Kapa Library Quantification kit. Libraries were sequenced paired-end 2 x 150 bp on an Illumina HiSeq 2500. To increase sequence diversity, about 23-30% phiX was spiked into each library pool. The authors processed their data as follows. The quality-filtered reads were processed with the UMI-based MiGEC pipeline, whose error correction step removed more than 85% of the raw TCR sequences. IMGT germline references were used for alignment of VDJ genes, and clonotypes were defined by a unique CDR3 amino acid sequence together with V-J genes. Clonal expansion, Shannon diversity and CDR3 relatedness (CalcPairwiseDistances, ClusterSamples) were evaluated with VDJtools, and phylogenetic trees were built with CLCbio workbench. Expanded clones were defined as having at least 8 unique UMIs, based on coefficient-of-variation modelling across technical triplicates. Through fastp at Q25 and MiXCR, TCRdb rebuilt clones from the public reads, retaining in-frame beta chains. All rows with the same CDR3 protein become a single entry with the most common DNA and genes. TCRdb's processing, not the study's, gives the V and J calls here. The sample table records under 130,000 distinct CDR3 sequences; 10% to 11% of these occur just once. In total, the top ten clones hold approximately 3.1% of the sample.

According to the study, the label for this sample's time point signals: longitudinal time-point 3. Unsorted PBMC libraries were generated from 2 million PBMCs stored in RNAlater at -80 °C until RNA extraction. Peripheral blood underwent Ficoll-Hypaque density gradient centrifugation to isolate PBMCs, which were then cryopreserved in liquid nitrogen. From its cysteine to its phenylalanine, the CDR3 spans 13 amino acids. Only the CDR3 DNA is retained, 39 bases long and in frame from the first base. Sequences SGHRS (CDR1) and YFSETQ (CDR2) are obtained from the germline V gene. From V the trimming removes 9 bases and from J it removes 1 base, while the gene matches leave 5 bases of the junction unaccounted for.

The source material was PBMCs. The TCR was taken from a female donor with HTLV-1-associated myelopathy (HAM/TSP). Recombination linked TRBV5-1 to TRBJ2-5; TRBD2 fits 8 bases in the junction. The DNA sequence is TGCGCCACTTGCGGGGGGACCCAAGAGACCCAGTACTTC. Translated, it gives CATCGGTQETQYF.